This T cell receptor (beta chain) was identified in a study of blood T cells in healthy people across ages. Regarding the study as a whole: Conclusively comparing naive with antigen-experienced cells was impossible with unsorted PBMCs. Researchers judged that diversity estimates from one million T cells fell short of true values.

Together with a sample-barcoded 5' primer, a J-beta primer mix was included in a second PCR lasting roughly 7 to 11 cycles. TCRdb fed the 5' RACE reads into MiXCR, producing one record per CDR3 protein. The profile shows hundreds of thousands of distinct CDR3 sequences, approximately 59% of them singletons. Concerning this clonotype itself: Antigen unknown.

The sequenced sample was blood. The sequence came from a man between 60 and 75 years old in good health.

CDR3 in amino acids: CASSQPGTTDTQYF. CDR3 nucleotide sequence: TGTGCCAGCAGTCAACCCGGGACCACAGATACGCAGTATTTT. V and J are TRBV6-1 and TRBJ2-3; D assignment may be TRBD1 or TRBD2 (5 bases each). The CDR3 consists of 14 residues. V lost 5 bases, J lost 2 bases, and 11 bases lay in between. Per the germline V gene, CDR1 is MNHNS and CDR2 is SASEGT.